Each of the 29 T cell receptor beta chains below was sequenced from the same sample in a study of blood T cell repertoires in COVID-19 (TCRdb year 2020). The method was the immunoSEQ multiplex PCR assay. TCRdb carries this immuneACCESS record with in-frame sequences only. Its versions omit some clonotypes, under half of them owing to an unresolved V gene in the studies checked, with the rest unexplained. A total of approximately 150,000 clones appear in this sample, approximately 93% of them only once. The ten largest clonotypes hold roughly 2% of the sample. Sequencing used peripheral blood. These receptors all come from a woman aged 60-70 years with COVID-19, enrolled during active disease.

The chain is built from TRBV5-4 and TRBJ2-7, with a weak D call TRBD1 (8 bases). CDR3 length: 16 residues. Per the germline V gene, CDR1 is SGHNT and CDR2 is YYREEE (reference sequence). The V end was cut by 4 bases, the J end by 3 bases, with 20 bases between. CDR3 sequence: CASSIRTGRGNYEQYF. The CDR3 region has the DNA TGTGCCAGCAGCATCCGGACAGGGAGGGGTAACTACGAGCAGTACTTC.

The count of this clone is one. CDR3 loop: CASSQGARGIEKLFF. CDR3 sequence (DNA): TGTGCCAGCAGCCAAGGTGCCAGGGGGATTGAAAAACTGTTTTTT. The chain uses TRBV4-2 and TRBJ1-4; 7 bases are shared with TRBD1. Per the germline V gene, CDR1 is LGHNA and CDR2 is YNFKEQ. The CDR3 is 15 residues long. The trim removed 1 base at V and 7 bases at J, leaving 6 bases unmatched.

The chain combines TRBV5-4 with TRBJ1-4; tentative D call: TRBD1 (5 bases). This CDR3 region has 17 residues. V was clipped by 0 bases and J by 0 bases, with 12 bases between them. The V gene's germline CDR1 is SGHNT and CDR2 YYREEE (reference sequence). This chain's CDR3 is CASSLAGTGSTNEKLFF. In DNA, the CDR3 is TGTGCCAGCAGCTTGGCCGGAACAGGATCAACTAATGAAAAACTGTTTTTT.

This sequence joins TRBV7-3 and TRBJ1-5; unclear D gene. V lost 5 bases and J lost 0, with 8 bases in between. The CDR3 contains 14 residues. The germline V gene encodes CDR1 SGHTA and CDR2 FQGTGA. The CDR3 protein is CASSSEVSNQPQHF. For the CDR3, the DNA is TGTGCCAGCAGCAGCGAAGTTAGCAATCAGCCCCAGCATTTT.

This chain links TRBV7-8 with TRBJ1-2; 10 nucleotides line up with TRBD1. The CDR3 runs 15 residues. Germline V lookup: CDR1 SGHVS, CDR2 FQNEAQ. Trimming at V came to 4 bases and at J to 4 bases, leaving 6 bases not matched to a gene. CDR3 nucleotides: TGTGCCAGCAGCTCCAGGACAGGGGGAAGCTATGGCTACACCTTC. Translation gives CASSSRTGGSYGYTF.

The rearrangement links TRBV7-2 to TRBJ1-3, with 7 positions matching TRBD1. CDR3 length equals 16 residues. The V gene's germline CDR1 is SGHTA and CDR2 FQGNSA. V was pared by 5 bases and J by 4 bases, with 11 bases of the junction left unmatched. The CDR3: CASSTMTGMVGNTIYF. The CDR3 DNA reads TGTGCCAGCAGCACCATGACAGGGATGGTGGGAAACACCATATATTTT. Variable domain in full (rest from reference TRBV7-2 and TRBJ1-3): GAGVSQSPSNKVTEKGKDVELRCDPISGHTALYWYRQSLGQGLEFLIYFQGNSAPDKSGLPSDRFSAERTGGSVSTLTIQRTQQEDSAVYLCASSTMTGMVGNTIYFGEGSWLTVV.

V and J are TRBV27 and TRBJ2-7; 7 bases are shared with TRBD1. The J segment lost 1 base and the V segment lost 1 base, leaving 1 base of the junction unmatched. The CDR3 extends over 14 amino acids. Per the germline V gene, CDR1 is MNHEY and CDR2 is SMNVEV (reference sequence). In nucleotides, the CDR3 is TGTGCCAGCAGTTTATTGGGACAGTCCTACGAGCAGTACTTC. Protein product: CASSLLGQSYEQYF.

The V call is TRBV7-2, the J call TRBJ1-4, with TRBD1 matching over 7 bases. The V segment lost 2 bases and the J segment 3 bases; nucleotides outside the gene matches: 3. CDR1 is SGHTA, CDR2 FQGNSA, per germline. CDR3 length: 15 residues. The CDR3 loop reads CASSLTGTANEKLFF. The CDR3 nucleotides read TGTGCCAGCAGCTTAACCGGGACAGCTAATGAAAAACTGTTTTTT. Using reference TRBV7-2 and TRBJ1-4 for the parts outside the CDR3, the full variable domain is GAGVSQSPSNKVTEKGKDVELRCDPISGHTALYWYRQSLGQGLEFLIYFQGNSAPDKSGLPSDRFSAERTGGSVSTLTIQRTQQEDSAVYLCASSLTGTANEKLFFGSGTQLSVL.

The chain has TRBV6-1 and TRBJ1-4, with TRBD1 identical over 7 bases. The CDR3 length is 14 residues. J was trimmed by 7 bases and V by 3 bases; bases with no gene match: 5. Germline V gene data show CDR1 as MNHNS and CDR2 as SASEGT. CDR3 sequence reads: CASSEGTVSEKLFF. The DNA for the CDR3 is TGTGCCAGCAGTGAGGGGACAGTTAGTGAAAAACTGTTTTTT.

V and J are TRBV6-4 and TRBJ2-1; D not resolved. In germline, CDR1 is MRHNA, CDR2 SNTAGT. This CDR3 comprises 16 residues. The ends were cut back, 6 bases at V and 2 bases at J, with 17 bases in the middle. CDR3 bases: TGTGCCAGCAGCTCCTACGCGCAATATACCTACAATGAGCAGTTCTTC. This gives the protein CASSSYAQYTYNEQFF.

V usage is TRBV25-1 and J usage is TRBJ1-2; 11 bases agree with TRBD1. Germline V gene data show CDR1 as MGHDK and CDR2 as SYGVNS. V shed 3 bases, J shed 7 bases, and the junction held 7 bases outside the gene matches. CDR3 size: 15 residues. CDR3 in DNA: TGTGCCAGCAGTGAGGGGACAGGGGGGATCGTTGGCTACACCTTC. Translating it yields CASSEGTGGIVGYTF.

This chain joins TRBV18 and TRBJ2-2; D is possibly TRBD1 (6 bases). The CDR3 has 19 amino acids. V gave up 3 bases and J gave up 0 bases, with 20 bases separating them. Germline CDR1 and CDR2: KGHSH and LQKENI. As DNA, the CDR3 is TGTGCCAGCTCACCTCGCCGGGACACATCTTACTCGAACACCGGGGAGCTGTTTTTT. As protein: CASSPRRDTSYSNTGELFF.

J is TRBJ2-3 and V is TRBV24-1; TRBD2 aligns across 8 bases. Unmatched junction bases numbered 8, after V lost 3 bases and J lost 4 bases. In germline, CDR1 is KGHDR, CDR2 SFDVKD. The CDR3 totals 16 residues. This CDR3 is CATSDPGGSGADTQYF. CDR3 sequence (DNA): TGTGCCACCAGTGATCCGGGGGGTAGCGGGGCAGATACGCAGTATTTT.

As DNA, the CDR3 is TGCGCCAGCAGCCAGGGACAGAGCAATCAGCCCCAGCATTTT. Protein sequence: CASSQGQSNQPQHF. V is TRBV4-3 and J is TRBJ1-5; 7 bases match TRBD1. From germline, CDR1 is LGHNA and CDR2 YSLEER. The CDR3 has 14 residues. Trimming cost V 3 bases and J 1 base; bases outside gene matches: 0.

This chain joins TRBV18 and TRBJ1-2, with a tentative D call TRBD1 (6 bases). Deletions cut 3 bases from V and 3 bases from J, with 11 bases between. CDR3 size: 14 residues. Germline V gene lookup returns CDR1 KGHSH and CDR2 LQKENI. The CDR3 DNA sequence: TGTGCCAGCTCACCGACAGGAGGAGACTATGGCTACACCTTC. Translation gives CASSPTGGDYGYTF. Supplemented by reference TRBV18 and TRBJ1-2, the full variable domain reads NAGVMQNPRHLVRRRGQEARLRCSPMKGHSHVYWYRQLPEEGLKFMVYLQKENIIDESGMPKERFSAEFPKEGPSILRIQQVVRGDSAAYFCASSPTGGDYGYTFGSGTRLTVV.

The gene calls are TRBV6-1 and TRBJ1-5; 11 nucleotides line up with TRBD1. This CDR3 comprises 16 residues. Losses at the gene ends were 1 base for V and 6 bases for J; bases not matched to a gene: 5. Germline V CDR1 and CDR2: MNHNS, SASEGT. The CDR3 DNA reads TGTGCCAGCAGTGAAGATACCGGGACAGGGGGTCAGCCCCAGCATTTT. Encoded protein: CASSEDTGTGGQPQHF.

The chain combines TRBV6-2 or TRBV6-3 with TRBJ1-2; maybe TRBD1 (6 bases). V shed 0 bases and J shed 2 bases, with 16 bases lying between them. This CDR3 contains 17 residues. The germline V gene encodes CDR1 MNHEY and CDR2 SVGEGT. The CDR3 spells CASSYSRAAQGNYGYTF. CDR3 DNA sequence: TGTGCCAGCAGTTACTCGAGGGCCGCGCAGGGGAACTATGGCTACACCTTC.

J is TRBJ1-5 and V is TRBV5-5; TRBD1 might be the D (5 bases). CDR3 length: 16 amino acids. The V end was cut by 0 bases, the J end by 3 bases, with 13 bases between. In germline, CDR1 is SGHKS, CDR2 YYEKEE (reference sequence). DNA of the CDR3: TGTGCCAGCAGCTTGGAGGGGATTCTGGACAATCAGCCCCAGCATTTT. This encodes CASSLEGILDNQPQHF.

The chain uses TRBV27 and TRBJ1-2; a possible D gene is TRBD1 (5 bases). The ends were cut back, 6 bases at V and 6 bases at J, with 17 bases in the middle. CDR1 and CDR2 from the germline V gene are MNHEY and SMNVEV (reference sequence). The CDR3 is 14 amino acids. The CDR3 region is CASSPGGNGHGYTF. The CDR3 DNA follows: TGTGCCAGCAGCCCGGGGGGTAATGGCCATGGCTACACCTTC.

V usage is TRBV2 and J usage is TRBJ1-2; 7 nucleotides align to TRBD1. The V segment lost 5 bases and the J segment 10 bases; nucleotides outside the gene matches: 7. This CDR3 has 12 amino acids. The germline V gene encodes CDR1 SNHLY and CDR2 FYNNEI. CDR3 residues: CASSFLDRAYTF. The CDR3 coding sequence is TGTGCCAGCAGTTTCTTAGACAGGGCCTACACCTTC.

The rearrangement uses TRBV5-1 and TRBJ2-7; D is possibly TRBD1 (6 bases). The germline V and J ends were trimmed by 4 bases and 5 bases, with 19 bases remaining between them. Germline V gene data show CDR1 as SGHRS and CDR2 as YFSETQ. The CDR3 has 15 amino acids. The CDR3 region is CASSTGQRDLHEQYF. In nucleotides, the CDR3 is TGCGCCAGCAGCACCGGACAGAGGGACCTTCACGAGCAGTACTTC.

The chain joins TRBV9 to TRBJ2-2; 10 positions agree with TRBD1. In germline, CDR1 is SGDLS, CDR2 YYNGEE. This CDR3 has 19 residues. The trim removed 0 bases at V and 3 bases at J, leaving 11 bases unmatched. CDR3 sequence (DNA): TGTGCCAGCAGCGTAGCCCCCTCAACCGGGACAGGGGACACCGGGGAGCTGTTTTTT. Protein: CASSVAPSTGTGDTGELFF.

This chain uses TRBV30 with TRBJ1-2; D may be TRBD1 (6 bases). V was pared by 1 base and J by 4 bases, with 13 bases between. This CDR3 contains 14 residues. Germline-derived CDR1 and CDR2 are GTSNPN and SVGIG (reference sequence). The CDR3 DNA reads TGTGCCTGGAGTGCAGACAGGAGGAGCTATGGCTACACCTTC. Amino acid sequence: CAWSADRRSYGYTF. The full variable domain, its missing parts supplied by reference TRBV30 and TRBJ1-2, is SQTIHQWPATLVQPVGSPLSLECTVEGTSNPNLYWYRQAAGRGLQLLFYSVGIGQISSEVPQNLSASRPQDRQFILSSKKLLLSDSGFYLCAWSADRRSYGYTFGSGTRLTVV.

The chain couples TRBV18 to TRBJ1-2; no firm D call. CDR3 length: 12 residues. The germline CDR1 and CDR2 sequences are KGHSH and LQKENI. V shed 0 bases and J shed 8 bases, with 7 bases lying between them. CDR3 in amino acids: CASSPPGGGYTF. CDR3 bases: TGTGCCAGCTCACCACCAGGCGGCGGCTACACCTTC.

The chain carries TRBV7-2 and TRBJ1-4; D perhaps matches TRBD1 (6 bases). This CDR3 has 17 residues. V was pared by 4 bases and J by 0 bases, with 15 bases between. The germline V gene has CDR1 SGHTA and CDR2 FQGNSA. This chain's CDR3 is CASSSPGHPTTNEKLFF. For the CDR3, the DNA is TGTGCCAGCAGCTCCCCGGGACACCCAACAACTAATGAAAAACTGTTTTTT.

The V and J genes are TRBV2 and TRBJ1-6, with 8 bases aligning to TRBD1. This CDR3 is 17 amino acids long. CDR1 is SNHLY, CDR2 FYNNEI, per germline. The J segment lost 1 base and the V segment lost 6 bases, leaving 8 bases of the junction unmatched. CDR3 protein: CASSPGQGWSYNSPLHF. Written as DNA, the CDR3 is TGTGCCAGCAGCCCAGGACAGGGATGGTCCTATAATTCACCCCTCCACTTT.

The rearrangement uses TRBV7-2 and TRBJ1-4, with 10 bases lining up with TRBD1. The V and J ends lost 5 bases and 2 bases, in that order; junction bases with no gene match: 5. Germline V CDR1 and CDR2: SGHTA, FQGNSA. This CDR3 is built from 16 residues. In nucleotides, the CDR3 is TGTGCCAGCAGCATTAGACAGGGGGCCACTAATGAAAAACTGTTTTTT. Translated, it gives CASSIRQGATNEKLFF. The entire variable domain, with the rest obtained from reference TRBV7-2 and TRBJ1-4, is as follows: GAGVSQSPSNKVTEKGKDVELRCDPISGHTALYWYRQSLGQGLEFLIYFQGNSAPDKSGLPSDRFSAERTGGSVSTLTIQRTQQEDSAVYLCASSIRQGATNEKLFFGSGTQLSVL.

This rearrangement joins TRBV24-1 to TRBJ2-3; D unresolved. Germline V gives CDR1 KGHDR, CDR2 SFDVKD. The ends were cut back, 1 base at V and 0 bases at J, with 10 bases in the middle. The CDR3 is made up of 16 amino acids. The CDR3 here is CATSDFSRPSTDTQYF. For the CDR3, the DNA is TGTGCCACCAGTGATTTCTCGCGGCCGAGCACAGATACGCAGTATTTT.

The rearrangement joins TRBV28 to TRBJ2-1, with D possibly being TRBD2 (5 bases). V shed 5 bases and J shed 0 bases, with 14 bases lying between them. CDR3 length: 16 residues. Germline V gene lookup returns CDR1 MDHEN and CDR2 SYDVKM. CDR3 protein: CASSPLGGPSYNEQFF. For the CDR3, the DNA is TGTGCCAGCAGTCCCCTCGGAGGACCCTCCTACAATGAGCAGTTCTTC. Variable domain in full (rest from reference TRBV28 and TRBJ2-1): DVKVTQSSRYLVKRTGEKVFLECVQDMDHENMFWYRQDPGLGLRLIYFSYDVKMKEKGDIPEGYSVSREKKERFSLILESASTNQTSMYLCASSPLGGPSYNEQFFGPGTRLTVL.